The sequence of this TCR beta chain was determined in a study of shared T cell receptors in the human thymus. The repertoire was sequenced with immunoSEQ multiplex PCR; TCRdb's copy has only in-frame clones and lacks some. The sample consists of about 610,000 clones, over 75% of them appearing once. Germline loops: CDR1 GTSNPN, CDR2 SVGIG (reference sequence). The CDR3 loop spans 13 amino acids. V was trimmed by 0 bases and J by 5 bases, leaving 10 bases between them. This sample also belongs to another study, concerning human thymus T cells. That study reports: Unrelated individuals reportedly shared highly overlapping thymic TCR repertoires.

The rearrangement links TRBV30 to TRBJ2-5, with a possible D match to TRBD1 (5 bases). The sequence derives from a boy less than two years old with a congenital heart defect. Sequenced: thymocytes. This CDR3 is CAWSVQTEETQYF. The CDR3 region has the DNA TGTGCCTGGAGTGTGCAGACAGAGGAGACCCAGTACTTC.